This TCR beta chain was observed in a study of T cell responses to AZD1222 COVID-19 vaccine. Study-wide findings and caveats: The span of vaccine-associated CD4 TCRs extended across spike, with dominance at 160-218 and 743-854. The study sampled repertoires only after the peak T cell response. Spike-specific TCR breadth and depth grew following two AZD1222 doses.

This table comes from immunoSEQ multiplex PCR, and its TCRdb copy is limited to in-frame clones, with some not included. The sample includes 100,000 to 120,000 clones, roughly 87% of them seen just once. Comments on this clone: What it recognizes is unknown.

Per the germline V gene, CDR1 is SGHTA and CDR2 is FQGNSA. The CDR3 runs 15 residues. The V end lost 3 bases, the J end lost 0 bases, and 12 bases lay between the germline ends. This receptor was obtained from an adult in good health. This specimen was peripheral blood, taken on day 0 of AZD1222 vaccination. This chain uses TRBV7-2 with TRBJ2-7; D gene uncertain. This chain's CDR3 is CASSFSPSSSYEQYF. Written as DNA, the CDR3 is TGTGCCAGCAGCTTCTCGCCGTCGAGCTCCTACGAGCAGTACTTC.